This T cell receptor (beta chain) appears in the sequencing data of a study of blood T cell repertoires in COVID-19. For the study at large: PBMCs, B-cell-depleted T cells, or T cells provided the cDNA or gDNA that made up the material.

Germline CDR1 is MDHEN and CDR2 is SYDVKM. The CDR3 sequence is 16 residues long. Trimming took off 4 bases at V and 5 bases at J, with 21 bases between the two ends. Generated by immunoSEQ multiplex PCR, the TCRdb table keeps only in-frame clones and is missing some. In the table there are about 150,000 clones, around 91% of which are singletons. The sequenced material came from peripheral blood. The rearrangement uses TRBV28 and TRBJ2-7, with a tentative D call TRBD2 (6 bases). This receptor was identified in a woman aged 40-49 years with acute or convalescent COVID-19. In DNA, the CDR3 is TGTGCCAGCAGTTCGTCGGGGGAGCCGAAAAGTGACGAGCAGTACTTC. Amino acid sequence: CASSSSGEPKSDEQYF. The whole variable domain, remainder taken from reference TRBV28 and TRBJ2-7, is DVKVTQSSRYLVKRTGEKVFLECVQDMDHENMFWYRQDPGLGLRLIYFSYDVKMKEKGDIPEGYSVSREKKERFSLILESASTNQTSMYLCASSSSGEPKSDEQYFGPGTRLTVT.